This T cell receptor (beta chain) was identified during a study of naive and memory T cell subsets. This clonotype was counted at least ten times. What it recognizes is unknown. General study findings and limits: RNA-based TCR counts may shift with T cell activation and differentiation.

Cells stained for CD3, CD4, CD8, CD45RA, CD27 and viability were sorted into four CD45RA/CD27 subsets. This CDR3 spans 15 amino acids. V trimming: 4 bases; J trimming: 1 base; junction bases outside the gene matches: 2. Two oligonucleotides, mixed equimolar, formed the beta constant-region primer covering TRBC1 and TRBC2. An oligonucleotide with the SP2 primer and a 12-nucleotide UMI was ligated to the cDNA 3' end. TCRdb passed the UMI-ligation and nested PCR reads through MiXCR, listing each CDR3 protein once. The sample carries about 90,000 distinct CDR3 sequences, 7% recorded once. The J gene is TRBJ2-2, the V gene TRBV12-3 or TRBV12-4; 8 bases are shared with TRBD1. The TCR comes from a human donor in good health. Specimen: central memory CD4+ T cells from blood. CDR3 protein: CASSSGGVNTGELFF. The CDR3 DNA reads as TGTGCCAGCAGTTCAGGGGGCGTGAACACCGGGGAGCTGTTTTTT.